The text below deals with one T cell receptor (beta chain). Its target is not known. This sample is drawn from a study of T cells in localized non-small cell lung cancer. Study conclusions and caveats: Turning up in adjacent lung were a median about 61 of the top 100 tumor clones.

Measured with immunoSEQ multiplex PCR; TCRdb has only the in-frame clones, and not every one. In the table there are several thousand clones, approximately 34% of which are singletons. The sequenced sample was lung tumor tissue, obtained before any cancer treatment. The source of this sequence is a female donor aged 60 or older with stage I lung adenocarcinoma.

CDR3 protein: CASSSPVGKETQYF. CDR3 sequence (DNA): TGTGCCAGCAGCTCCCCGGTCGGAAAAGAGACCCAGTACTTC. This rearrangement joins TRBV11-3 to TRBJ2-5; unclear D gene. The CDR3 is made up of 14 amino acids. Germline V gene data show CDR1 as SGHNT and CDR2 as YENEEA. The ends were cut back, 4 bases at V and 3 bases at J, with 12 bases in the middle.